The rows below give T cell receptor beta chains drawn from one sample of a study of molecular identifiers for immune sequencing clone quantification. TCRdb re-called the PCR reads through MiXCR, storing one row per CDR3 protein. The sample includes 400,000 to 600,000 distinct CDR3 sequences, roughly 24% of them seen just once. The sample comprised naive CD8+ T cells from blood, with Jurkat cell RNA spiked in. Source of these receptors: a human donor in good health. Some libraries in this study had Jurkat cell RNA spiked in. Both conserved end residues are part of each CDR3. Clone size is given for some rows only: seen once, a few or many times, or a class if the clone is expanded.

j_call v_call clone_size cdr3_aa
TRBJ2-1 TRBV7-6 many CASSQGTDNEQFF
TRBJ2-1 TRBV27 . CASSFLGAAVAYNEQFF
TRBJ1-5 TRBV2 many CASSETQYYSNQPQHF
TRBJ2-1 TRBV5-1 . CASSFEGSSYNEQFF
TRBJ1-5 TRBV12-3/TRBV12-4 . CASSFNSPRIPQHF
TRBJ2-7 TRBV15 few CATSTRLAYEQYF
TRBJ2-7 TRBV7-6 many CASAQGAVYEQYF
TRBJ2-5 TRBV2 . CASSEGRLQETQYF
TRBJ2-7 TRBV20-1 few CSANRDGTADYEQYF
TRBJ1-5 TRBV6-1 many CASSDWGLSNQPQHF
TRBJ1-4 TRBV4-1 . CASSQDPGPNEKLFF
TRBJ2-4 TRBV12-3/TRBV12-4 many CASSLVWRESLAKNIQYF
TRBJ2-3 TRBV6-2/TRBV6-3 . CASSYRAGGTTDTQYF
TRBJ1-5 TRBV6-6 few CASSSGTGVVQPQHF
TRBJ1-1 TRBV3-1 . CASSQDGGPNTEASF
TRBJ2-3 TRBV19 few CASSIDSGSHWADTQYF
TRBJ1-5 TRBV19 . CASSIVPQPQHF
TRBJ2-3 TRBV6-2/TRBV6-3 many CASTQMQPKPSTDTQYF
TRBJ1-4 TRBV28 many CASSPDPGQINEKLFF
TRBJ2-3 TRBV12-3/TRBV12-4 many CASSPGLAGGTDTQYF
TRBJ2-7 TRBV29-1 . CSADLGGGYEQYF
TRBJ2-1 TRBV12-3/TRBV12-4 . CASSFSSNNEQFF
TRBJ1-2 TRBV28 . CASSLGYQGTDYGYTF
TRBJ2-1 TRBV7-9 . CASSFPQLGTSYNEQFF
TRBJ2-2 TRBV4-3 . CAGSQDGAGVGGELFF
TRBJ2-1 TRBV20-1 . CSARGLAESSYNEQFF
TRBJ1-4 TRBV5-5 few CASSLGPEDEKLFF
TRBJ2-2 TRBV6-2/TRBV6-3 few CASRPRQTNTGELFF
TRBJ2-2 TRBV29-1 few CSVPNRDPNTGELFF
TRBJ2-1 TRBV4-3 . CASSRGTDSYNEQFF
TRBJ2-5 TRBV20-1 . CSASPGTSGRANFQETQYF
TRBJ1-3 TRBV29-1 many CSVVPATGPGNTIYF
TRBJ2-1 TRBV29-1 few CSAAGLAGAVNEQFF
TRBJ1-2 TRBV27 . CASSPGTPGLGYGYTF
TRBJ1-5 TRBV7-8 many CASSPRQEGNQPQHF
TRBJ2-5 TRBV27 . CASSRASQETQYF
TRBJ1-2 TRBV12-3/TRBV12-4 . CASRPPDREHSYTF
TRBJ1-1 TRBV6-4 few CASSEAGGMNTEAFF
TRBJ2-7 TRBV4-2 . CASSQGAGGNEQYF
TRBJ2-3 TRBV4-3 . CASSQDLAGANTDTQYF
TRBJ2-3 TRBV7-8 few CASTFGTPLGTDTQYF
TRBJ1-1 TRBV7-2 many CASSLVPDFIPEAFF
TRBJ2-7 TRBV12-3/TRBV12-4 . CASSSGLNDYEQYF
TRBJ2-5 TRBV4-1 few CASSQDPGQETQYF
TRBJ1-1 TRBV25-1 once CASSGSVLSTAAFF
TRBJ2-2 TRBV7-9 many CASSSYRDTSTGELFF
TRBJ1-1 TRBV5-1 few CASSRIETVEAFF
TRBJ2-5 TRBV9 . CASSTRTGGPQETQYF
TRBJ2-7 TRBV7-9 few CASSSGTQPWGWQYF
TRBJ2-3 TRBV3-1 few CASSQTSLADSTDTQYF
TRBJ1-5 TRBV27 . CASSFGKSQPQHF